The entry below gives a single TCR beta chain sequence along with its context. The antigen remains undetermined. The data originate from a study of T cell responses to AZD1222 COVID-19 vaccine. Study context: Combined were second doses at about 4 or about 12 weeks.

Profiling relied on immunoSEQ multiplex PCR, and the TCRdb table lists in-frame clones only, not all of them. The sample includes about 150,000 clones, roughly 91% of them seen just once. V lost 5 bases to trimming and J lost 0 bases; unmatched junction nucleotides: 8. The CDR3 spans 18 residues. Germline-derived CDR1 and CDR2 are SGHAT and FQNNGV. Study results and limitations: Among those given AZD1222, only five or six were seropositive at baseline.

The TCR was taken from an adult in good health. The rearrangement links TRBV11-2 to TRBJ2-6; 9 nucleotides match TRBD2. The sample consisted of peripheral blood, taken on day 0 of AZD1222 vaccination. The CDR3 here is CASSPSAGGISGANVLTF. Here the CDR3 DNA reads TGTGCCAGCAGCCCCTCCGCGGGGGGGATCTCTGGGGCCAACGTCCTGACTTTC.